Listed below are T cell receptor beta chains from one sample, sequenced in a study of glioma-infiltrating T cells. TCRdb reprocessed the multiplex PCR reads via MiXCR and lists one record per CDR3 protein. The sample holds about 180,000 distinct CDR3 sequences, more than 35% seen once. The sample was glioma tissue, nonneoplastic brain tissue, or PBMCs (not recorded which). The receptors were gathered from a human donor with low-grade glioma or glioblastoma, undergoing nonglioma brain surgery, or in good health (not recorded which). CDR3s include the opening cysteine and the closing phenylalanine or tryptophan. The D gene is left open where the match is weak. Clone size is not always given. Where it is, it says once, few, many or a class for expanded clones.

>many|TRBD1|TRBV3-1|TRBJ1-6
TGTGCCAGCGGACAGGGGACTAATTCACCCCTCCACTTT
CASGQGTNSPLHF
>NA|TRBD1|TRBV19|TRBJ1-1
TGTGCCAGTAGTGCCACAGGGGGAGGTACTGAAGCTTTCTTT
CASSATGGGTEAFF
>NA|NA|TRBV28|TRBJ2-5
TGTGCCAGCAGTTTACAAGGTTCAGGCGGGGAGACCCAGTACTTC
CASSLQGSGGETQYF
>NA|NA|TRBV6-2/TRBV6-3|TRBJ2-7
TGTGCCAGCAGGCCAGGGATCTACGAGCAGTACTTC
CASRPGIYEQYF
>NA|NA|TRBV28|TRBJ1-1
TGTGCCAGCAGTGGGACATGGCCCAACACTGAAGCCTTCTTT
CASSGTWPNTEAFF
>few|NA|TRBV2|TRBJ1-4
TGTGCCAGCAGTGAAGATCTAAGACAGCTCTTTGCAACTAATGAAAAACTGTTTTTT
CASSEDLRQLFATNEKLFF
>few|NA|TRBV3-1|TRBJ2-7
TGTGCCAGCAGCCAGCACTCCTACGAGCAGTACTTC
CASSQHSYEQYF
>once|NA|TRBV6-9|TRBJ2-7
TGTGCCAGCAGTTATGAGACCGGGAAAGGGGCCCCCGAGCAGTACTTC
CASSYETGKGAPEQYF
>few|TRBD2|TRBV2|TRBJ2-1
TGTGCCAGCGGTCTAGCGGGTTCCTACAATGAGCAGTTCTTC
CASGLAGSYNEQFF
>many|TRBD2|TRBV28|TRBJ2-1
TGTGCCAGCAGTTTGGCCGGGACTAGCGGCTCCTACAATGAGCAGTTCTTC
CASSLAGTSGSYNEQFF
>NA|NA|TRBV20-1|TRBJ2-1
TGCAGTGCTAGAGCCCTAACGCATTCATACAATGAGCAGTTCTTC
CSARALTHSYNEQFF